A single sample gave rise to the 26 T cell receptor beta chains below, sequenced in a study of technical replicates of blood from several donors. Assay: immunoSEQ multiplex PCR; the TCRdb copy retains only in-frame clones and omits some. The table lists roughly 82,000 clones, roughly 95% of them singletons. Sequencing was done on a sample of T cells isolated from PBMCs. Every receptor here comes from a human donor in good health.

CDR3 DNA sequence: TGTGCCAGCAGTTTACTCGGACAAGCGGCTTTCTTT. Amino acids: CASSLLGQAAFF. This chain connects TRBV27 to TRBJ1-1; tentative D call: TRBD1 (5 bases). Germline CDR1 reads MNHEY; CDR2 reads SMNVEV (reference sequence). The V and J ends lost 2 bases and 11 bases respectively, with 12 bases between them. The CDR3 contains 12 residues.

The chain joins TRBV7-3 to TRBJ2-2, with 15 bases matching TRBD2. V shed 5 bases, J shed 4 bases, and the junction held 2 bases outside the gene matches. Germline CDR1 and CDR2: SGHTA and FQGTGA. The CDR3 is 16 residues long. The CDR3 DNA reads as TGTGCCAGCAGCCTGGGACTAGCGGGAGGCACCGGGGAGCTGTTTTTT. Translation gives CASSLGLAGGTGELFF.

This rearrangement joins TRBV2 to TRBJ2-1; D unresolved. Germline V gene sequence: CDR1 SNHLY, CDR2 FYNNEI. V was shortened by 5 bases and J by 7 bases, with 21 bases between the two germline ends. This CDR3 comprises 16 residues. The CDR3 loop is CASSLGVRQEKNEQFF. The CDR3 nucleotides read TGTGCCAGCAGTCTCGGCGTTCGGCAGGAAAAAAATGAGCAGTTCTTC. The full variable domain, its missing parts supplied by reference TRBV2 and TRBJ2-1, is EPEVTQTPSHQVTQMGQEVILRCVPISNHLYFYWYRQILGQKVEFLVSFYNNEISEKSEIFDDQFSVERPDGSNFTLKIRSTKLEDSAMYFCASSLGVRQEKNEQFFGPGTRLTVL.

The CDR3 DNA reads TGTGCCAGCAGTGAAGAGGGGGTTTATGGCTACACCTTC. Amino acid sequence: CASSEEGVYGYTF. The V and J genes are TRBV6-1 and TRBJ1-2; tentatively, D is TRBD1 (6 bases). Germline assignment: CDR1 MNHNS and CDR2 SASEGT. Trimming left V 1 base short and J 5 bases short, with 8 bases between. The CDR3 has 13 amino acids.

This clone was detected once. The chain employs TRBV27 and TRBJ2-7; D is perhaps TRBD2 (5 bases). The germline gives CDR1 MNHEY, CDR2 SMNVEV (reference sequence). CDR3 length equals 16 residues. Trimming shortened V by 2 bases and J by 7 bases, and 21 bases separated the two germline ends. The chain's CDR3 is CASSLAPGWTPHEQYF. In DNA, the CDR3 is TGTGCCAGCAGTTTAGCCCCCGGATGGACTCCACATGAGCAGTACTTC.

V is TRBV9 and J is TRBJ1-1; 9 nucleotides line up with TRBD1. Germline V gives CDR1 SGDLS, CDR2 YYNGEE. Trimming removed 3 bases from V and 1 base from J; junction bases left unmatched: 4. This CDR3 region has 15 residues. CDR3 in DNA: TGTGCCAGCAGCGCCGGACAGGGGAGGAACACTGAAGCTTTCTTT. It yields the protein CASSAGQGRNTEAFF.

V usage is TRBV28 and J usage is TRBJ2-1; TRBD1 agrees at 8 bases. V shed 3 bases, J shed 6 bases, and the junction held 7 bases outside the gene matches. Germline-derived CDR1 and CDR2 are MDHEN and SYDVKM. This CDR3 comprises 15 residues. CDR3 DNA: TGTGCCAGCAGTTTTTGGGGCCAGGGGGCCAATGAGCAGTTCTTC. Translation: CASSFWGQGANEQFF. The entire variable domain, with the rest obtained from reference TRBV28 and TRBJ2-1, is as follows: DVKVTQSSRYLVKRTGEKVFLECVQDMDHENMFWYRQDPGLGLRLIYFSYDVKMKEKGDIPEGYSVSREKKERFSLILESASTNQTSMYLCASSFWGQGANEQFFGPGTRLTVL.

J is TRBJ1-1 and V is TRBV18; 7 bases match TRBD1. In germline, CDR1 is KGHSH, CDR2 LQKENI. With V trimmed by 3 bases and J by 6 bases, 13 bases remained unmatched. CDR3 length: 16 residues. CDR3 in amino acids: CASSPDDRAVESEAFF. DNA of the CDR3: TGTGCCAGCTCACCTGATGACAGGGCCGTTGAGTCTGAAGCTTTCTTT.

The chain uses TRBV11-3 and TRBJ1-2; a weak D match, TRBD1 (6 bases). CDR1 SGHNT and CDR2 YENEEA come from the germline V gene. There are 13 residues in the CDR3. Trimming removed 5 bases from V and 4 bases from J, with 11 bases in between. The CDR3 bases are TGTGCCAGCAGCCTCGCGGACAGCTATGGCTACACCTTC. Translating gives CASSLADSYGYTF. The full variable domain, completed using reference TRBV11-3 and TRBJ1-2, is EAGVVQSPRYKIIEKKQPVAFWCNPISGHNTLYWYLQNLGQGPELLIRYENEEAVDDSQLPKDRFSAERLKGVDSTLKIQPAELGDSAVYLCASSLADSYGYTFGSGTRLTVV.

This chain uses TRBV25-1 with TRBJ2-2, with TRBD1 identical over 8 bases. The ends lost 6 bases at V and 5 bases at J; junction bases unmatched: 17. CDR1 and CDR2 from the germline V gene are MGHDK and SYGVNS. The CDR3 length is 18 residues. This CDR3 is CASSRILGTGGKTGELFF. The CDR3 coding sequence is TGTGCCAGCAGCCGAATCCTTGGTACAGGGGGTAAGACCGGGGAGCTGTTTTTT.

With respect to this clone: The sample has other DNA sequences that encode this CDR3 too. The chain recombines TRBV2 with TRBJ2-1; TRBD2 agrees at 14 bases. The V and J ends lost 6 bases and 3 bases, in that order; junction bases with no gene match: 1. CDR3 length: 15 amino acids. Germline V gene lookup returns CDR1 SNHLY and CDR2 FYNNEI. Here the CDR3 DNA reads TGTGCCAGCAGGGGGACTAGCGGGAGCTACAATGAGCAGTTCTTC. This translates into CASRGTSGSYNEQFF.

The gene calls are TRBV7-3 and TRBJ1-4, with TRBD1 matching 7 bases. The CDR3 covers 13 residues. Germline V gene data show CDR1 as SGHTA and CDR2 as FQGTGA. The junction had 8 bases not matched to a gene; V was cut back by 5 bases and J by 11 bases. In nucleotides, the CDR3 is TGTGCCAGCAGCCTAGACAGGGATGGGAAACTGTTTTTT. Translation gives CASSLDRDGKLFF.

The chain links TRBV7-3 to TRBJ2-1, with TRBD1 as a possible D gene (6 bases). The CDR3 runs to 15 residues. Germline V CDR1 and CDR2: SGHTA, FQGTGA. The V end was cut by 1 base, the J end by 2 bases, with 9 bases between. CDR3: CASSLKGETYNEQFF. The CDR3 DNA is TGTGCCAGCAGCTTAAAGGGGGAAACCTACAATGAGCAGTTCTTC.

The chain uses TRBV5-1 and TRBJ1-3, with 12 bases lining up with TRBD1. There are 14 residues in the CDR3. V shed 4 bases, J shed 7 bases, and the junction held 3 bases outside the gene matches. In germline, CDR1 is SGHRS, CDR2 YFSETQ. The CDR3 spells CASSPGQGANTIYF. CDR3 bases: TGCGCCAGCAGCCCGGGACAGGGGGCGAACACCATATATTTT.

The CDR3 here is CASSHLEAGGSTDTQYF. For the CDR3, the DNA is TGTGCCAGCAGCCACCTAGAGGCGGGCGGTTCCACAGATACGCAGTATTTT. The chain is built from TRBV5-4 and TRBJ2-3; D possibly corresponds to TRBD2 (5 bases). The CDR3 extends over 17 amino acids. Per germline, CDR1 SGHNT and CDR2 YYREEE (reference sequence). V dropped 4 bases and J dropped 2 bases, with 20 bases sitting between them.

The chain uses TRBV6-1 and TRBJ2-6; TRBD1 is a possible D gene (5 bases). CDR1 and CDR2 from the germline V gene are MNHNS and SASEGT. The CDR3 length is 17 residues. V lost 0 bases and J 2 bases, leaving 11 bases between the germline ends. CDR3 amino acids: CASSEASRAAGANVLTF. CDR3 coding DNA: TGTGCCAGCAGTGAAGCCTCCAGGGCGGCTGGGGCCAACGTCCTGACTTTC.

V usage is TRBV28 and J usage is TRBJ1-2, with D maybe TRBD1 (6 bases). Trimming left V 7 bases short and J 2 bases short, with 14 bases between. The CDR3 has 14 amino acids. CDR1 and CDR2 (germline): MDHEN, SYDVKM. This chain's CDR3 is CASKSRGPNYGYTF. The CDR3 DNA reads TGTGCCAGCAAATCGCGGGGGCCCAACTATGGCTACACCTTC.

The chain is built from TRBV4-3 and TRBJ2-5, with TRBD2 matching 8 bases. CDR1 is LGHNA and CDR2 is YSLEER in the germline V gene. V trimming: 3 bases; J trimming: 5 bases; junction bases outside the gene matches: 8. The CDR3 extends over 15 amino acids. The chain's CDR3 is CASSHRRLAMETQYF. In nucleotides, the CDR3 is TGCGCCAGCAGCCACAGGCGACTAGCGATGGAGACCCAGTACTTC.

The chain combines TRBV5-4 with TRBJ1-5, with 7 bases that match TRBD1. From germline, CDR1 is SGHNT and CDR2 YYREEE (reference sequence). The junction had 6 bases not matched to a gene; V was cut back by 4 bases and J by 5 bases. This CDR3 comprises 14 residues. This chain's CDR3 is CASSPGQRDQPQHF. The CDR3 bases are TGTGCCAGCAGCCCGGGACAGCGGGATCAGCCCCAGCATTTT.

The chain links TRBV7-9 to TRBJ1-4; D uncertain. CDR3 size: 15 residues. Germline V gene data show CDR1 as SEHNR and CDR2 as FQNEAQ (reference sequence). With 5 bases removed from V and 3 bases from J, the gap between germline ends came to 13 bases. The CDR3 is CASSVIGGSNEKLFF. The CDR3 bases are TGTGCCAGCAGCGTAATCGGTGGTTCTAATGAAAAACTGTTTTTT. Drawing the rest from reference TRBV7-9 and TRBJ1-4, the complete variable domain is DTGVSQNPRHKITKRGQNVTFRCDPISEHNRLYWYRQTLGQGPEFLTYFQNEAQLEKSRLLSDRFSAERPKGSFSTLEIQRTEQGDSAMYLCASSVIGGSNEKLFFGSGTQLSVL.

The chain is built from TRBV30 and TRBJ1-2; TRBD1 aligns across 10 bases. CDR3 size: 13 residues. Losses at the gene ends were 7 bases for V and 8 bases for J; bases not matched to a gene: 10. Germline values: CDR1 GTSNPN, CDR2 SVGIG (reference sequence). Here the CDR3 DNA reads TGTGCCTTAATACGGGACAGGGGTTTGGGCTACACCTTC. Amino acid sequence: CALIRDRGLGYTF.

CDR3: CASSDMYEQYF. The DNA of the CDR3 is TGCGCCAGCAGTGACATGTACGAGCAGTACTTC. V is TRBV10-1 and J is TRBJ2-7; D gene ambiguous. The CDR3 contains 11 residues. V lost 3 bases and J lost 4, with 4 bases in between. Germline values: CDR1 WNHNN, CDR2 SYGVQD (reference sequence).

The rearrangement uses TRBV5-1 and TRBJ2-7; D unclear. The CDR3 sequence is 16 residues long. Germline lookup yields CDR1 SGHRS and CDR2 YFSETQ. V was clipped by 0 bases and J by 0 bases, with 13 bases between them. CDR3 loop: CASSLVRTESSYEQYF. In DNA form, the CDR3 reads TGCGCCAGCAGCTTGGTTCGTACGGAGAGCTCCTACGAGCAGTACTTC.

The chain carries TRBV9 and TRBJ1-2, with D perhaps matching TRBD1 (6 bases). This CDR3 contains 13 residues. The V end lost 0 bases, the J end lost 8 bases, and 11 bases lay between the germline ends. CDR1 and CDR2 (germline): SGDLS, YYNGEE. The CDR3 sequence: CASSVAGVSGYTF. CDR3 nucleotide sequence: TGTGCCAGCAGCGTAGCAGGGGTCAGCGGCTACACCTTC.

The chain combines TRBV5-1 with TRBJ2-1; 9 positions match TRBD1. Germline CDR1 and CDR2: SGHRS and YFSETQ. The CDR3 consists of 14 residues. Trimming cost V 4 bases and J 7 bases; bases outside gene matches: 6. CDR3 DNA sequence: TGCGCCAGCAGCGGGGACAGGGTGATGAATGAGCAGTTCTTC. Amino acid sequence: CASSGDRVMNEQFF. The variable domain in full, with the rest retrieved from reference TRBV5-1 and TRBJ2-1, is KAGVTQTPRYLIKTRGQQVTLSCSPISGHRSVSWYQQTPGQGLQFLFEYFSETQRNKGNFPGRFSGRQFSNSRSEMNVSTLELGDSALYLCASSGDRVMNEQFFGPGTRLTVL.

The chain joins TRBV5-1 to TRBJ2-7, with D perhaps TRBD2 (6 bases). The V gene lost 0 bases and the J gene lost 5 bases, with 15 bases spanning the gap. Germline lookup yields CDR1 SGHRS and CDR2 YFSETQ. The CDR3 contains 15 residues. CDR3 sequence reads: CASSLGAGAGNEQYF. CDR3 in DNA: TGCGCCAGCAGCTTGGGAGCGGGCGCTGGGAACGAGCAGTACTTC.